This T cell receptor (beta chain) came from a study of CD8+CD57+ T cells in acquired aplastic anemia. Overall study: Mean yield of DNA from sorted CD4+ and CD8+ cells was 3 to 3.5 ug. The study obtained 11 million or so reads on average for CD4+ cells from healthy donors.

This clonotype was observed a few times. Its antigen remains unidentified. TCR beta VDJ and CDR3 profiles were obtained from a genomic DNA template. TCRdb fed the reads into MiXCR, producing one record per CDR3 protein. The sample shows some 64,000 distinct CDR3 sequences, 50% to 70% of them seen only once. Study conclusions and caveats: Significant differences in CD8+ Simpson's diversity were not observed between patients and controls. Overlap between patients and controls comprised 25 to 35 CD8+ CDR3 sequences.

Trimming shortened V by 6 bases and J by 0 bases, and 2 bases separated the two germline ends. The CDR3 sequence is 12 residues long. Germline V gene lookup returns CDR1 SEHNR and CDR2 FQNEAQ (reference sequence). The sample was sorted CD4+, CD8+, or CD8+CD57+ T cells (not recorded which) from PBMCs. The origin of this receptor is a human donor in good health, serving as a control. The rearrangement uses TRBV7-9 and TRBJ2-2; no clear D. The CDR3 region is CASSANTGELFF. The CDR3 bases are TGTGCCAGCAGTGCGAACACCGGGGAGCTGTTTTTT.